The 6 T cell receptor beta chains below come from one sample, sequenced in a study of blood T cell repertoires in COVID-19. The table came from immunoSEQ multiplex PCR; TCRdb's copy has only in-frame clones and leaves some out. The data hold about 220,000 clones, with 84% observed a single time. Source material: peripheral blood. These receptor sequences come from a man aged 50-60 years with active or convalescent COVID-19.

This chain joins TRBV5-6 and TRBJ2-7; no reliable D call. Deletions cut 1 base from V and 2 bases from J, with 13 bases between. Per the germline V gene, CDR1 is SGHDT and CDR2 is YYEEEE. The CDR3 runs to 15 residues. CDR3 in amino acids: CASSLFVRSAYEQYF. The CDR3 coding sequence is TGTGCCAGCAGCTTGTTCGTTCGGTCGGCCTACGAGCAGTACTTC.

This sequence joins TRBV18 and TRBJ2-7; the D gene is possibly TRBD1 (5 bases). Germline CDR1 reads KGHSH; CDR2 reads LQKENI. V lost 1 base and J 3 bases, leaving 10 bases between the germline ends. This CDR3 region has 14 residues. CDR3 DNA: TGTGCCAGCTCACCACAGTCGACAGACTACGAGCAGTACGTC. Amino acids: CASSPQSTDYEQYV.

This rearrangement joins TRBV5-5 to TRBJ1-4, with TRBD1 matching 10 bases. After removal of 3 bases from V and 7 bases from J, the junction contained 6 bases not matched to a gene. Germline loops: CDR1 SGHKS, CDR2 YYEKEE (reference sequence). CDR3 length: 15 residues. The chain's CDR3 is CASSSPWDRGEKLFF. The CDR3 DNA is TGTGCCAGCAGCTCCCCTTGGGACAGGGGTGAAAAACTGTTTTTT.

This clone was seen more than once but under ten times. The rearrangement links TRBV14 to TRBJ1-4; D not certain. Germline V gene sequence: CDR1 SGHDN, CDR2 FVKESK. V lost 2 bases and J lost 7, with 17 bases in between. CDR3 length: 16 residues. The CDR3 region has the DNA TGTGCCAGCAGCCAATCCGGACTGGGGTCTATTGAAAAACTGTTTTTT. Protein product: CASSQSGLGSIEKLFF.

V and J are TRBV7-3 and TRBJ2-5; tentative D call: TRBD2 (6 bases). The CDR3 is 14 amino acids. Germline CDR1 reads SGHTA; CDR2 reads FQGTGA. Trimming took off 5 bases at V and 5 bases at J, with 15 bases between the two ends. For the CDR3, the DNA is TGTGCCAGCAGCGCCGGGGGTGCGGGTGAGACCCAGTACTTC. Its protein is CASSAGGAGETQYF.

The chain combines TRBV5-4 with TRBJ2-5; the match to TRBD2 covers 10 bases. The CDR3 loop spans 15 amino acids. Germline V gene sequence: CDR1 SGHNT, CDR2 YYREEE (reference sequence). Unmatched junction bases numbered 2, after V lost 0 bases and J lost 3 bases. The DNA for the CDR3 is TGTGCCAGCAGCTTGGGGCTAGCGGGAGAAGAGACCCAGTACTTC. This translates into CASSLGLAGEETQYF.